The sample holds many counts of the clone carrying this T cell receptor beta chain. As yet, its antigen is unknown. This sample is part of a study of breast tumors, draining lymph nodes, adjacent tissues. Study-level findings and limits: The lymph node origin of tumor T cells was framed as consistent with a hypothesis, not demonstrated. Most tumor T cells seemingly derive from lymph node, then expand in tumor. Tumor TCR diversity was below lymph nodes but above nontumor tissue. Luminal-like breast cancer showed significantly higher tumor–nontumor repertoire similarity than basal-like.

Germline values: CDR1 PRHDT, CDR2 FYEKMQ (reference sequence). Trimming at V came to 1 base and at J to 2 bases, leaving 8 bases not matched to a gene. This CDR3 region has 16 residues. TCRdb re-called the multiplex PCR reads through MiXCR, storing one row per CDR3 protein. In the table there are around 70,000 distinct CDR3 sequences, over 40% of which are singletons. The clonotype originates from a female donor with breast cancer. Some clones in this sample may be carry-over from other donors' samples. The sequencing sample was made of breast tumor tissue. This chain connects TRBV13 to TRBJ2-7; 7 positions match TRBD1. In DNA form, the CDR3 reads TGTGCCAGCAGCTTAGAGGGTACAGGGGAGACCTACGAGCAGTACTTC. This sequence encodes CASSLEGTGETYEQYF.